Following are 20 T cell receptor beta chains from one sample sequenced in a study of vaccination effects on CD4 cells after COVID-19. These receptors' targets are unknown. The culture ran for 10 days, and then CD4+ T cells were isolated. Participants received two doses of either the BNT162b2 or mRNA-1273 vaccine. The repertoire was sequenced with immunoSEQ multiplex PCR; TCRdb's copy has only in-frame clones and lacks some. The sample consists of tens of thousands of clones, roughly four fifths of them appearing once. The sequencing here drew on CD4+ T cells from PBMCs cultured without peptide, taken after COVID-19 vaccination. The source of these receptors is a human donor who received a COVID-19 vaccine.

V usage is TRBV7-2 and J usage is TRBJ1-2, with D hard to call. The CDR3 loop spans 14 amino acids. Between the trimmed V and J ends, which lost 2 bases and 6 bases, there was a span of 13 bases. Germline V lookup: CDR1 SGHTA, CDR2 FQGNSA. In nucleotides, the CDR3 is TGTGCCAGCAGCTTATTGGTCGGTGGTGATGGCTACACCTTC. It codes for CASSLLVGGDGYTF.

The V and J genes are TRBV6-5 and TRBJ2-7; TRBD1 matches 9 bases. The CDR3 contains 15 residues. V gave up 5 bases and J gave up 5 bases; unmatched junction bases: 10. Germline values: CDR1 MNHEY, CDR2 SVGAGI. The CDR3 DNA is TGTGCCAGCAGTCCGACCGGGACAGGGCCCCACGAGCAGTACGTC. As protein: CASSPTGTGPHEQYV.

This sequence joins TRBV5-1 and TRBJ2-1; D not resolved. The CDR3 has 14 residues. The ends were cut back, 3 bases at V and 2 bases at J, with 9 bases in the middle. The germline V gene encodes CDR1 SGHRS and CDR2 YFSETQ. The CDR3 nucleotides read TGCGCCAGCAGCTCCTCATCACCCTACAATGAGCAGTTCTTC. Translating it yields CASSSSSPYNEQFF.

This clone has only a few counts. The rearrangement uses TRBV9 and TRBJ1-6; weak D call: TRBD1 (5 bases). The CDR3 extends over 16 amino acids. The germline gives CDR1 SGDLS, CDR2 YYNGEE. V gave up 1 base and J gave up 9 bases, with 17 bases separating them. As DNA, the CDR3 is TGTGCCAGCAGCGTAAATTCCGCCCTCGGGGGTTCACCCCTCCACTTT. Protein: CASSVNSALGGSPLHF. Supplemented by reference TRBV9 and TRBJ1-6, the full variable domain reads DSGVTQTPKHLITATGQRVTLRCSPRSGDLSVYWYQQSLDQGLQFLIQYYNGEERAKGNILERFSAQQFPDLHSELNLSSLELGDSALYFCASSVNSALGGSPLHFGNGTRLTVT.

The V gene is TRBV27, the J gene TRBJ2-3; 7 nucleotides line up with TRBD2. After removal of 6 bases from V and 0 bases from J, the junction contained 15 bases not matched to a gene. This CDR3 contains 18 residues. The germline V gene encodes CDR1 MNHEY and CDR2 SMNVEV (reference sequence). This chain's CDR3 is CASRLPGLQMRSTDTQYF. For the CDR3, the DNA is TGTGCCAGCAGGCTTCCGGGACTACAAATGCGGAGCACAGATACGCAGTATTTT.

The chain carries TRBV27 and TRBJ1-6, with TRBD1 matching over 9 bases. This CDR3 region has 16 residues. J lost 9 bases, V lost 6 bases, and 12 bases had no gene match. Germline V gives CDR1 MNHEY, CDR2 SMNVEV (reference sequence). DNA of the CDR3: TGTGCCAGCAGACTTAGACCGACAGGGGGATCTTCACCCCTCCACTTT. Translated: CASRLRPTGGSSPLHF.

V usage is TRBV6-2 or TRBV6-3 and J usage is TRBJ2-7, with 8 bases identical to TRBD2. CDR3 size: 16 residues. V gave up 6 bases and J gave up 6 bases; unmatched junction bases: 16. Germline CDR1 MNHEY, CDR2 SVGEGT. The CDR3 region has the DNA TGTGCCAGCAGCAACCCCCTGGGACTAGGGCGGAGCGAGCAGTACGTC. Translation gives CASSNPLGLGRSEQYV.

The chain has TRBV6-5 and TRBJ2-1; TRBD1 might be the D (5 bases). CDR1 and CDR2 (germline): MNHEY, SVGAGI. The CDR3 consists of 14 residues. With 7 bases removed from V and 4 bases from J, the gap between germline ends came to 14 bases. The CDR3 coding sequence is TGTGCCAGCAATGGGGCTGCCATTTACAATGAGCAGTTCTTC. Translated: CASNGAAIYNEQFF.

The rearrangement uses TRBV29-1 and TRBJ1-5; no clear D. Germline loops: CDR1 SQVTM, CDR2 ANQGSEA. The CDR3 is made up of 12 amino acids. V gave up 7 bases and J gave up 1 base, with 8 bases separating them. The CDR3 DNA reads TGCAGCGCGGTCCTCAGCAATCAGCCCCAGCATTTT. It is translated as CSAVLSNQPQHF.

The gene calls are TRBV21-1 and TRBJ1-1. TRBV21-1 is a pseudogene. The CDR3 contains 17 residues. CDR3 in DNA: TGTGCCAGCAGCGCCCGGGACCGAGGAGGGGCGAACACTGAAGCTTTCTTT. Its protein product is CASSARDRGGANTEAFF.

This clone appeared a few times. The chain recombines TRBV28 with TRBJ2-7, with D possibly matching TRBD1 (5 bases). The germline V gene encodes CDR1 MDHEN and CDR2 SYDVKM. CDR3 size: 14 residues. Trimming left V 10 bases short and J 3 bases short, with 19 bases between. The CDR3 coding sequence is TGTGCCACCACAGGCTCCCCCGGCCACTACGAGCAGTACGTC. This sequence encodes CATTGSPGHYEQYV.

This clone occurred a few times. The V gene is TRBV30, the J gene TRBJ1-6, with a tentative D call TRBD1 (5 bases). V gave up 4 bases and J gave up 14 bases, with 27 bases separating them. The CDR3 is made up of 16 amino acids. Germline CDR1 is GTSNPN and CDR2 is SVGIG (reference sequence). DNA for the CDR3: TGTGCCTGGACCAAGCAAAGGGGCACCCTGGGGGTAGCCCTCCACTTT. Its protein product is CAWTKQRGTLGVALHF.

This clone was seen a few times. V is TRBV28 and J is TRBJ1-6, with 8 bases aligning to TRBD1. J gave up 2 bases and V 7 bases, and 4 bases lay outside the gene matches. Germline assignment: CDR1 MDHEN and CDR2 SYDVKM. The CDR3 runs 15 residues. The CDR3 here is CASTQGAPYNSPLHF. The DNA for the CDR3 is TGTGCCAGCACCCAGGGGGCCCCCTATAATTCACCCCTCCACTTT.

This chain's CDR3 is CASSPWTGVTSGANVLTF. In DNA, the CDR3 is TGTGCCAGCAGCCCCTGGACAGGGGTGACGTCTGGGGCCAACGTCCTGACTTTC. The gene calls are TRBV14 and TRBJ2-6, with 9 positions matching TRBD1. CDR1 SGHDN and CDR2 FVKESK come from the germline V gene. V shed 4 bases, J shed 1 base, and the junction held 8 bases outside the gene matches. The CDR3 loop spans 18 amino acids.

J is TRBJ1-3 and V is TRBV5-1; 7 bases are a match to TRBD1. The CDR3 sequence is 16 residues long. Germline CDR1 reads SGHRS; CDR2 reads YFSETQ. With 0 bases clipped from V and 2 bases from J, the junction kept 5 bases outside the gene matches. DNA of the CDR3: TGCGCCAGCAGCTTGGCACAGGGGCCACCTGGAAACACCATATATTTT. It yields the protein CASSLAQGPPGNTIYF. Full variable domain (outside the CDR3, taken from reference TRBV5-1 and TRBJ1-3): KAGVTQTPRYLIKTRGQQVTLSCSPISGHRSVSWYQQTPGQGLQFLFEYFSETQRNKGNFPGRFSGRQFSNSRSEMNVSTLELGDSALYLCASSLAQGPPGNTIYFGEGSWLTVV.

The V call is TRBV27, the J call TRBJ2-3; D uncertain. The CDR3 runs 14 residues. Germline lookup yields CDR1 MNHEY and CDR2 SMNVEV (reference sequence). The ends were cut back, 0 bases at V and 3 bases at J, with 7 bases in the middle. The CDR3 coding sequence is TGTGCCAGCAGTTTATCGGCTTCGACAGATACGCAGTATTTT. It yields the protein CASSLSASTDTQYF.

The chain combines TRBV15 with TRBJ1-3, with 9 bases that match TRBD1. The CDR3 is 17 residues long. Germline CDR1 is LNHNV and CDR2 is YYDKDF (reference sequence). J lost 0 bases, V lost 3 bases, and 6 bases had no gene match. The CDR3 DNA reads as TGTGCCACCAGCAGCAGTACGGGACAGGGCTCTGGAAACACCATATATTTT. Translation gives CATSSSTGQGSGNTIYF. Full variable domain (remainder filled in from reference TRBV15 and TRBJ1-3): DAMVIQNPRYQVTQFGKPVTLSCSQTLNHNVMYWYQQKSSQAPKLLFHYYDKDFNNEADTPDNFQSRRPNTSFCFLDIRSPGLGDTAMYLCATSSSTGQGSGNTIYFGEGSWLTVV.

V usage is TRBV7-2 and J usage is TRBJ2-5; D is perhaps TRBD1 (7 bases). The length of the CDR3 is 14 residues. CDR1 SGHTA and CDR2 FQGNSA come from the germline V gene. The V end was cut by 5 bases, the J end by 5 bases, with 15 bases between. CDR3 protein: CASSPGGRGETQYF. The CDR3 bases are TGTGCCAGCAGCCCAGGGGGGAGAGGGGAGACCCAGTACTTC.

The rearrangement joins TRBV28 to TRBJ1-2; D is perhaps TRBD1 (6 bases). V lost 7 bases, J lost 8 bases, and 17 bases lay in between. Germline V gene data show CDR1 as MDHEN and CDR2 as SYDVKM. The CDR3 covers 13 residues. CDR3 loop: CASTSGTNLGYTF. The CDR3 nucleotides are TGTGCCAGCACCTCCGGGACAAATTTAGGCTACACCTTC.

V usage is TRBV24-1 and J usage is TRBJ2-5; TRBD1 matches at 7 bases. The V and J ends lost 4 bases and 3 bases, in that order; junction bases with no gene match: 7. CDR3 length: 15 amino acids. CDR1 is KGHDR and CDR2 is SFDVKD in the germline V gene. The chain's CDR3 is CATSDARDRKETQYF. CDR3 coding DNA: TGTGCCACCAGTGACGCAAGGGACAGAAAAGAGACCCAGTACTTC.